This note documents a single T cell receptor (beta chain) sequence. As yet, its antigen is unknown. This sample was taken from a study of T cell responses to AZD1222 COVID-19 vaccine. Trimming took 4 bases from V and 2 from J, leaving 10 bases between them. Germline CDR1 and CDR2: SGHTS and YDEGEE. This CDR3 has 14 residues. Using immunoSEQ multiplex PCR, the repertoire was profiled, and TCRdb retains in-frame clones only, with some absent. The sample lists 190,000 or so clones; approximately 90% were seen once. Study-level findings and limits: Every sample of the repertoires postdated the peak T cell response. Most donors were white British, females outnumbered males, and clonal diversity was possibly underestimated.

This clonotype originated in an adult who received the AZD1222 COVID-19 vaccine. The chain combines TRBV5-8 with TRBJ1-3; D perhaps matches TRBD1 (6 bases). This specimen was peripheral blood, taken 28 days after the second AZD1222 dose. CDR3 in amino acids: CASSPTGPGNTIYF. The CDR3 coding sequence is TGTGCCAGCAGCCCGACAGGACCTGGAAACACCATATATTTT.